These 3 T cell receptor beta chains were all obtained from the same sample, sequenced in a study of beta chain features in type 1 diabetes. Study conclusions and caveats: Within each of all four CD4+ subsets, Type 1 diabetes patients had TCRB CDR3s that were moderately but significantly shorter.

Reverse transcription of all isolated RNA meant that expressed TCRB transcripts were sequenced. Libraries were prepared by immunoSEQ multiplex PCR; TCRdb keeps only in-frame clonotypes and omits some of them. This sample has some 25,000 clones, with roughly three fifths found just once. These receptors have no known antigen. The sample consisted of Tregs from blood. The origin of the receptors is a young woman with type 1 diabetes.

This clone was seen just once. The CDR3 DNA reads as TGTGCCAGCAGCCCATCTAATAGAGGCGAGCAGTACGTC. Its translation: CASSPSNRGEQYV. The rearrangement uses TRBV6-5 and TRBJ2-7; D not resolved. The CDR3 runs to 13 residues. Trimming took 6 bases from V and 6 from J, leaving 15 bases between them. The germline gives CDR1 MNHEY, CDR2 SVGAGI.

In DNA, the CDR3 is TGTGCCAGCTCATGGGACGTCAGGGGGCCGGAGACCCAGTACTTC. The encoded protein is CASSWDVRGPETQYF. The chain employs TRBV18 and TRBJ2-5; 8 nucleotides align to TRBD1. Germline V lookup: CDR1 KGHSH, CDR2 LQKENI. The V and J ends lost 5 bases and 5 bases, in that order; junction bases with no gene match: 10. This CDR3 has 15 residues.

This rearrangement joins TRBV9 to TRBJ2-1; 7 nucleotides align to TRBD1. The ends lost 0 bases at V and 9 bases at J; junction bases unmatched: 12. This CDR3 contains 16 residues. Germline V gives CDR1 SGDLS, CDR2 YYNGEE. The CDR3 DNA reads TGTGCCAGCAGCGTAGACTTAGGGCAGGGGGTAGCTGAGCAGTTCTTC. It yields the protein CASSVDLGQGVAEQFF.